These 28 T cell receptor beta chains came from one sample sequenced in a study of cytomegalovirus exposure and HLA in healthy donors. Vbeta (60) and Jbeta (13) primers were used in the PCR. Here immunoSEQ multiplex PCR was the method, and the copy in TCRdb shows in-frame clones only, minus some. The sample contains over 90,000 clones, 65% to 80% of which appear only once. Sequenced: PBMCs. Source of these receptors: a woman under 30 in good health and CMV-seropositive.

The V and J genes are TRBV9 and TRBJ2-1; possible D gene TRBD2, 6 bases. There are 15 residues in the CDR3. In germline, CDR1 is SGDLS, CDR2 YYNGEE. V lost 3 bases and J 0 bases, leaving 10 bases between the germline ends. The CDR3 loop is CASSAGLSSYNEQFF. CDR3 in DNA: TGTGCCAGCAGCGCAGGACTAAGCTCCTACAATGAGCAGTTCTTC.

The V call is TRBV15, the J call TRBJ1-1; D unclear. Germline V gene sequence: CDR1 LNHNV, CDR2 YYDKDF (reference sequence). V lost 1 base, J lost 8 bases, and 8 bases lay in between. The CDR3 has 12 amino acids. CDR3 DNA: TGTGCCACCAGCAGAGTTAACAGAGAAGCTTTCTTT. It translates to CATSRVNREAFF.

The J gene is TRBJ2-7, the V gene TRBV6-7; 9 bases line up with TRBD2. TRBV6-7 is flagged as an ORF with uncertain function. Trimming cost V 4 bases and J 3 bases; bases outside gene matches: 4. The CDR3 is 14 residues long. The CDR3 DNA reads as TGTGCCAGCAGTTTAGCGGGAGTGATCTACGAGCAGTACTTC. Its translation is CASSLAGVIYEQYF.

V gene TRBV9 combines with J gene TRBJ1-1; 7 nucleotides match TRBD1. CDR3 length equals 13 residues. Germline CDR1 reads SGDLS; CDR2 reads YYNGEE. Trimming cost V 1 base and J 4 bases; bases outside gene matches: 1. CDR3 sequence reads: CASSVNRGTEAFF. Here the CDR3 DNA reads TGTGCCAGCAGCGTAAACAGGGGCACTGAAGCTTTCTTT.

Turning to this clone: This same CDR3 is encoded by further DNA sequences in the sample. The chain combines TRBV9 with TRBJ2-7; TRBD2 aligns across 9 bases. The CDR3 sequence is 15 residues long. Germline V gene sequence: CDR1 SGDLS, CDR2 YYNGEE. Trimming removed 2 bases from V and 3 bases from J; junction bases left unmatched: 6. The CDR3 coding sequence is TGTGCCAGCAGCGTGGGAGCGGGAGGCCGCTACGAGCAGTACTTC. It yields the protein CASSVGAGGRYEQYF.

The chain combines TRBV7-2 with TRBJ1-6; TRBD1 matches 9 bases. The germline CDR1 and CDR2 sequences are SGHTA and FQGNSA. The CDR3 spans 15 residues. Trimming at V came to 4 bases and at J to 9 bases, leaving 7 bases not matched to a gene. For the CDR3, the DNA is TGTGCCAGCAGCTACTCCGGGACAGGGACTTCACCCCTCCACTTT. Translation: CASSYSGTGTSPLHF.

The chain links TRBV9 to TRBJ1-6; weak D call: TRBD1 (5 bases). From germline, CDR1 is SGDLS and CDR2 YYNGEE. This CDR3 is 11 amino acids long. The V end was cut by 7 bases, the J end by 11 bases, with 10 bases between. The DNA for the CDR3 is TGTGCCAGCGGAGGGGCGGCACCCCTCCACTTT. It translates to CASGGAAPLHF.

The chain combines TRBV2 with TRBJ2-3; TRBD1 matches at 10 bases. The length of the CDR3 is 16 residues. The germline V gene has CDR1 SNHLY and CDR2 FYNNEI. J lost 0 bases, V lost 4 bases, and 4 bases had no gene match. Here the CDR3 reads CASSGDRGQSTDTQYF. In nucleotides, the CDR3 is TGTGCCAGCAGTGGGGACAGGGGCCAAAGCACAGATACGCAGTATTTT.

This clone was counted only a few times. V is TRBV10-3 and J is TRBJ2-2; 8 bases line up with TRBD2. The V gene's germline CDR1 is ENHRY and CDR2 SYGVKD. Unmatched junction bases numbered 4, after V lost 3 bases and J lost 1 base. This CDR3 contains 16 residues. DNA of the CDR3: TGTGCCATCAGTGACCGGCTAGCGGGGAACACCGGGGAGCTGTTTTTT. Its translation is CAISDRLAGNTGELFF.

The CDR3 is CASSPGVGVTQYF. As DNA, the CDR3 is TGTGCCAGCAGCCCGGGGGTTGGGGTGACCCAGTACTTC. The chain recombines TRBV7-9 with TRBJ2-5; the D gene is possibly TRBD2 (6 bases). The CDR3 is 13 residues long. In germline, CDR1 is SEHNR, CDR2 FQNEAQ (reference sequence). The ends were cut back, 5 bases at V and 7 bases at J, with 14 bases in the middle.

The CDR3 bases are TGCGCCAGCAGCTTGGTTTCCAGGGTTCGTGGCTACACCTTC. It is translated as CASSLVSRVRGYTF. The chain links TRBV5-1 to TRBJ1-2, with D possibly TRBD1 on 5 matching bases. Germline V gives CDR1 SGHRS, CDR2 YFSETQ. V was pared by 0 bases and J by 7 bases, with 13 bases between. This CDR3 has 14 residues.

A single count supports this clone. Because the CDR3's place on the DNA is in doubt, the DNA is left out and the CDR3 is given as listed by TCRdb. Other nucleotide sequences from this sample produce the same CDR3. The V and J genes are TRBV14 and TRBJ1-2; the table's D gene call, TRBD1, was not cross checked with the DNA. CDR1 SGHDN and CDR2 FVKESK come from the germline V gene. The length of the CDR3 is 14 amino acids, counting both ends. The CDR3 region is CASSQRFGTGSPTF.

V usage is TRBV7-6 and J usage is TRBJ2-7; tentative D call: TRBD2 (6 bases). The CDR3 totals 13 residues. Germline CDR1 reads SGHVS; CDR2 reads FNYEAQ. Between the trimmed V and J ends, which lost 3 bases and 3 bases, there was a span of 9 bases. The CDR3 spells CASSLQGGYEQYF. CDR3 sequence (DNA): TGTGCCAGCAGCTTGCAGGGAGGCTACGAGCAGTACTTC.

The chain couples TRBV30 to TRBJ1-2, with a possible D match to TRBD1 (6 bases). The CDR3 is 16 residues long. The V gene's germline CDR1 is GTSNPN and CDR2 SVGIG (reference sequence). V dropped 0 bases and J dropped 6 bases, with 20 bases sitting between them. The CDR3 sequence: CAWSVWDTPYTDGYTF. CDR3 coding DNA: TGTGCCTGGAGTGTATGGGACACCCCCTATACGGATGGCTACACCTTC.

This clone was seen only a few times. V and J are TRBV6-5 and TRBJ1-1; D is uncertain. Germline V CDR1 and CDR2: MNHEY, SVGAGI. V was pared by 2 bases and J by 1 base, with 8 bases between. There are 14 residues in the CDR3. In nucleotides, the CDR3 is TGTGCCAGCAGTTACGACTTTGAGAACACTGAAGCTTTCTTT. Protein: CASSYDFENTEAFF.

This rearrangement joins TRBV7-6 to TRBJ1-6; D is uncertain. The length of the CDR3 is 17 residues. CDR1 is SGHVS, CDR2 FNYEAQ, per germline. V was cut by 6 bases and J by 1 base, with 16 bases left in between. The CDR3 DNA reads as TGTGCCAGCAGTCTGGGCAGGAAGATTTCCTATAATTCACCCCTCCACTTT. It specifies CASSLGRKISYNSPLHF.

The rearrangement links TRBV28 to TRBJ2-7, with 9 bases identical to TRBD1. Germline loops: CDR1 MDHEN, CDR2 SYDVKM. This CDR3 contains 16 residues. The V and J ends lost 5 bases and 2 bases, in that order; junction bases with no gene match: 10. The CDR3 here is CASSRGDRVGPYEQYF. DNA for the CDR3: TGTGCCAGCAGTAGAGGGGACAGGGTGGGACCCTACGAGCAGTACTTC.

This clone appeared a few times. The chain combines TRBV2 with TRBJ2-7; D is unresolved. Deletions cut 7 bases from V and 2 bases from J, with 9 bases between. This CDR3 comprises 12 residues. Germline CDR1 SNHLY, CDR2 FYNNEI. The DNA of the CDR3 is TGTGCCAGCATGGGCAGCCCCTACGAGCAGTACTTC. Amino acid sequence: CASMGSPYEQYF.

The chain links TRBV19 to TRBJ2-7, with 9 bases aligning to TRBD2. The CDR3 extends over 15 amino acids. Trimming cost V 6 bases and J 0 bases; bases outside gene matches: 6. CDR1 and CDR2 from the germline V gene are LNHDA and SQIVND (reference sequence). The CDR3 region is CASSRLAEYSYEQYF. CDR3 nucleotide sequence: TGTGCCAGTAGCCGACTAGCGGAATACTCCTACGAGCAGTACTTC.

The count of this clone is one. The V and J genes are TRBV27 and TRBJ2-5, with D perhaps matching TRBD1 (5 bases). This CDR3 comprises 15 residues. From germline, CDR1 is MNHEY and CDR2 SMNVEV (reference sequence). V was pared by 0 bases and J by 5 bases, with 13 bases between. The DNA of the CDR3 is TGTGCCAGCAGTTTATCGAATGGGAAGGGGGAGACCCAGTACTTC. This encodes CASSLSNGKGETQYF.

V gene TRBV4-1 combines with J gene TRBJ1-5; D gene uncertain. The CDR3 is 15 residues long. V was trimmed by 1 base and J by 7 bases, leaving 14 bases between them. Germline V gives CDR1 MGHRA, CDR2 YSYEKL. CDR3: CASSQVSLPVQPQHF. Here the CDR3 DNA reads TGCGCCAGCAGCCAAGTTTCCTTACCGGTCCAGCCCCAGCATTTT.

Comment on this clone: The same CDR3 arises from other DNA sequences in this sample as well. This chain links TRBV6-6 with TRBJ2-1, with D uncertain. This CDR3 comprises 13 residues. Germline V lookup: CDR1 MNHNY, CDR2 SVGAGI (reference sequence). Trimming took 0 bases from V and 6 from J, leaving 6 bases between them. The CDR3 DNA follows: TGTGCCAGCAGTTACTCGAGTGGCAATGAGCAGTTCTTC. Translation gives CASSYSSGNEQFF.

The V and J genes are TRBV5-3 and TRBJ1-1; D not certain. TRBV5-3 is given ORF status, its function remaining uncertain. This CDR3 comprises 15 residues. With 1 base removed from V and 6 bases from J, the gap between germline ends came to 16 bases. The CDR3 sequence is CARSLSGRRSAEAFF. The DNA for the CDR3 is TGTGCCAGAAGCTTGAGCGGCAGAAGGTCCGCTGAAGCTTTCTTT.

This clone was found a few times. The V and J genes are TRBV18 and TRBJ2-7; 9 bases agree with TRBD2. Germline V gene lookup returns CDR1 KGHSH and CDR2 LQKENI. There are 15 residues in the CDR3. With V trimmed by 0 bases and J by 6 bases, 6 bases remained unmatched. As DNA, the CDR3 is TGTGCCAGCTCACCACCTTCACTAGCGGGTTCCGAGCAGTACTTC. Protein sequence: CASSPPSLAGSEQYF. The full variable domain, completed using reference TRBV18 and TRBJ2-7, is NAGVMQNPRHLVRRRGQEARLRCSPMKGHSHVYWYRQLPEEGLKFMVYLQKENIIDESGMPKERFSAEFPKEGPSILRIQQVVRGDSAAYFCASSPPSLAGSEQYFGPGTRLTVT.

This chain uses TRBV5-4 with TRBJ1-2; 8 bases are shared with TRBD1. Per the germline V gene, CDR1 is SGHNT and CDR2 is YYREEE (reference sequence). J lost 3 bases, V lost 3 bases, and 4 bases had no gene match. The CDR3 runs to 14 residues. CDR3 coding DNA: TGTGCCAGCAGCTCGACAGGGGCATACTATGGCTACACCTTC. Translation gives CASSSTGAYYGYTF.

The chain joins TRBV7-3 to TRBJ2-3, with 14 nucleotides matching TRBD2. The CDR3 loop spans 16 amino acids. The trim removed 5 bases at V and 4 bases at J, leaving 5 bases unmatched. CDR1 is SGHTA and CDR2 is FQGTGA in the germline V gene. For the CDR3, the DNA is TGTGCCAGCAGCCTGGGGACTAGCGGGGGCGCAGATACGCAGTATTTT. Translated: CASSLGTSGGADTQYF.

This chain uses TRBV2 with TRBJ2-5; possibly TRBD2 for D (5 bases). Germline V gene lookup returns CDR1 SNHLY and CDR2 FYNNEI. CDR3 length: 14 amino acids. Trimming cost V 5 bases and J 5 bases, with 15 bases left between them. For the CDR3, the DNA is TGTGCCAGCAGTCCAGGTTCTCCGGGGGAGACCCAGTACTTC. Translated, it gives CASSPGSPGETQYF.

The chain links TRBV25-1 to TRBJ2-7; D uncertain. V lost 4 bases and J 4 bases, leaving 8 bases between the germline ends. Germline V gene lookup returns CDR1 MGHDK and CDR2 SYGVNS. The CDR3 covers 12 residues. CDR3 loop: CASSVHSYEQYF. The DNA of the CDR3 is TGTGCCAGCAGTGTACACAGTTACGAGCAGTACTTC.